Listed below are T cell receptor beta chains from one sample, sequenced in a study of blood T cells in healthy people across ages. TCRdb re-analysed the 5' RACE reads in MiXCR, keeping a single row per CDR3 protein. The sample includes about 780,000 distinct CDR3 sequences, about half of them seen just once. Sequenced input: blood. The origin of the receptors is a man older than 75 in good health. Both conserved end residues are part of each CDR3. D genes are given only for firm matches. Part of the rows lack a size; the others show once, few, many or a class for expanded clones.

d_call	v_call	clone_size	j_call	cdr3_aa	cdr3_nt
TRBD1	TRBV6-1	-	TRBJ2-7	CASSKVRGLYEQYF	TGTGCCAGCAGTAAGGTCAGGGGGTTATACGAGCAGTACTTC
TRBD2	TRBV7-8	many	TRBJ2-7	CASSSTREGLNYEQYF	TGTGCCAGCAGCTCGACACGGGAGGGACTTAACTACGAGCAGTACTTC
TRBD2	TRBV5-1	-	TRBJ2-2	CASSLGLAGERGELFF	TGCGCCAGCAGCCTTGGACTAGCGGGAGAAAGAGGGGAGCTGTTTTTT
-	TRBV12-3/TRBV12-4	-	TRBJ2-1	CASSLALSGLRERPFF	TGTGCCAGCAGTTTAGCGCTAAGTGGGCTCCGGGAGCGCCCGTTCTTC
-	TRBV11-1	many	TRBJ2-7	CASSHTEREQYF	TGTGCCAGCAGCCATACAGAGCGCGAGCAGTACTTC
-	TRBV7-9	few	TRBJ1-2	CASSLDGHGYTF	TGTGCCAGCAGCTTGGATGGTCATGGCTACACCTTC
-	TRBV20-1	-	TRBJ2-7	CSANRDSASYEQYF	TGCAGTGCAAACCGGGACTCAGCTTCCTACGAGCAGTACTTC
-	TRBV18	few	TRBJ1-2	CASSPQEYGYGYTF	TGTGCCAGCTCACCTCAGGAATACGGCTATGGCTACACCTTC
TRBD2	TRBV11-3	many	TRBJ2-1	CASSRLAGGFSYNEQFF	TGTGCCAGCAGCCGACTAGCGGGGGGATTTTCCTACAATGAGCAGTTCTTC
-	TRBV3-1	many	TRBJ2-7	CASSQAGQNEQYF	TGTGCCAGCAGCCAAGCCGGACAGAACGAGCAGTACTTC
-	TRBV29-1	-	TRBJ2-7	CSVDADSSYEQYF	TGCAGCGTTGATGCGGACAGCTCCTACGAGCAGTACTTC
TRBD2	TRBV15	-	TRBJ2-1	CATSRDLAGGPSEQFF	TGTGCCACCAGCAGAGATTTAGCGGGAGGGCCCAGCGAGCAGTTTTTC
-	TRBV5-1	many	TRBJ2-3	CATGAGSTDTQYF	TGCGCCACCGGGGCGGGGAGCACAGATACGCAGTATTTT
-	TRBV7-2	-	TRBJ1-2	CASILEGGAQGYTF	TGTGCCAGCATCCTAGAGGGGGGCGCGCAGGGCTACACCTTC
-	TRBV27	-	TRBJ1-6	CASSPPGRGPNSPLHF	TGTGCCAGCAGTCCCCCGGGCAGGGGACCTAATTCACCCCTCCACTTT
TRBD2	TRBV29-1	-	TRBJ2-5	CSVDRITSGAARGTQYF	TGCAGCGTTGACCGGATAACTAGCGGGGCGGCGAGAGGGACCCAGTACTTC
-	TRBV7-2	-	TRBJ2-5	CASSLERRKETQSF	TGTGCCAGCAGCTTAGAACGCCGTAAAGAGACCCAGTCCTTC
TRBD1	TRBV24-1	-	TRBJ2-1	CATSAGTGGGEETQFF	TGTGCCACCAGTGCCGGGACAGGAGGAGGGGAAGAGACCCAGTTCTTC
TRBD1	TRBV3-1	-	TRBJ2-5	CASRGTASHSGTQYF	TGTGCCAGCAGGGGGACAGCCTCTCATTCGGGGACCCAGTACTTC
-	TRBV10-3	-	TRBJ2-3	CAISVDYTDTQYF	TGTGCCATCAGTGTGGACTACACAGATACGCAGTATTTT
TRBD2	TRBV20-1	-	TRBJ2-7	CSAGGLAGGSYEQYF	TGCAGTGCTGGTGGGTTAGCGGGAGGATCCTACGAGCAGTACTTC
-	TRBV15	-	TRBJ1-2	CATSSGREKGYTF	TGTGCCACCAGCAGTGGAAGGGAAAAAGGCTACACCTTC
TRBD2	TRBV18	-	TRBJ2-1	CASSYGLAGELNEQFF	TGTGCCAGCTCGTATGGACTAGCGGGAGAGCTCAATGAGCAGTTCTTC
TRBD2	TRBV20-1	few	TRBJ2-7	CSAEDRGLASNEQYF	TGCAGTGCTGAAGATAGGGGACTAGCTTCGAACGAGCAGTACTTC
-	TRBV27	few	TRBJ1-1	CASSLTPWGDTEAFF	TGTGCCAGCAGTTTAACGCCTTGGGGGGACACTGAAGCTTTCTTT